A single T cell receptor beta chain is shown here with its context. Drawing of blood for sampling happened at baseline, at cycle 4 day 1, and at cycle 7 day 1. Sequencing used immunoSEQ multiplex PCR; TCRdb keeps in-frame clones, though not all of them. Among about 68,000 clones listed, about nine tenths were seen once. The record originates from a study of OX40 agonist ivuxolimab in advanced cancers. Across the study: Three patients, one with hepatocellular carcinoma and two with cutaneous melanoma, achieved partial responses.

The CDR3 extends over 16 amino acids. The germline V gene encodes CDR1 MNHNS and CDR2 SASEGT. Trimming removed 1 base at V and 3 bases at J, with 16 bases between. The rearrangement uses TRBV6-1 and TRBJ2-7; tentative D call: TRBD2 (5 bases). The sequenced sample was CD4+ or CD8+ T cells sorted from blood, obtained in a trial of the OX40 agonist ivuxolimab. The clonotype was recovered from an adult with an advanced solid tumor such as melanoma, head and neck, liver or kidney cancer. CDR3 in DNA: TGTGCCAGCAGTGAAGGTTGGCGGGTCTCCGGCTACGAGCAGTACTTC. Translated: CASSEGWRVSGYEQYF.